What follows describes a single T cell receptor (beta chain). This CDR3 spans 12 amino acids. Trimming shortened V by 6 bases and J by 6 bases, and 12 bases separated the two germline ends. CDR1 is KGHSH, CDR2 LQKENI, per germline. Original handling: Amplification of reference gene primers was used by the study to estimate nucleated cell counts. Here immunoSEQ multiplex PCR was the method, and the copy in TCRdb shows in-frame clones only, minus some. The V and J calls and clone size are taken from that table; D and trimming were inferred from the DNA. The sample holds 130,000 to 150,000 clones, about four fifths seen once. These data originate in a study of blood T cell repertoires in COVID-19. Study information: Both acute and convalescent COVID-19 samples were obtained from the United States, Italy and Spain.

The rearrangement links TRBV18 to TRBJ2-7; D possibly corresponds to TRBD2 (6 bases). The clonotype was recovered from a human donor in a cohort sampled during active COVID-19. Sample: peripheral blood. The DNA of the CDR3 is TGTGCCAGCTCTCCCGGAGGGGTCGAGCAGTACTTC. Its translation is CASSPGGVEQYF.